This TCR beta chain came from a study of control samples from healthy donors and cancer patients (dated by TCRdb to about 2020). Here V drops 5 bases and J drops 7 bases, and the junction holds 7 bases not matched to any gene. Its CDR3 holds 13 amino acids, cysteine through phenylalanine. The retained sequence is limited to the CDR3, 39 bases, with the frame set at the first base. Per the germline V gene (reference sequence), SEHNR is the CDR1 and FQNEAQ is the CDR2. On this clone itself: Which antigen it targets is not known. Base-call qualities are not available, and no considerably larger clone is one nucleotide away.

Libraries came from the immunoSEQ multiplex PCR assay. TCRdb retrieved this table from immuneACCESS and kept in-frame rearrangements only. Not all clones are present; in checked studies, unresolved V genes account for under half, and no reason is known for the remainder. The sample table holds about 120,000 clones, of which more than 75% were seen once. The ten biggest clones cover 2% to 3% of the sample. This receptor was obtained from a woman in her seventies in good health. The chain uses TRBV7-9 and TRBJ1-1; the junction holds 7 bases that match TRBD1. Material for sequencing was blood. CDR3 protein: CASSQDRWGEAFF. The base sequence is TGTGCCAGCAGCCAGGACAGGTGGGGTGAAGCTTTCTTT.